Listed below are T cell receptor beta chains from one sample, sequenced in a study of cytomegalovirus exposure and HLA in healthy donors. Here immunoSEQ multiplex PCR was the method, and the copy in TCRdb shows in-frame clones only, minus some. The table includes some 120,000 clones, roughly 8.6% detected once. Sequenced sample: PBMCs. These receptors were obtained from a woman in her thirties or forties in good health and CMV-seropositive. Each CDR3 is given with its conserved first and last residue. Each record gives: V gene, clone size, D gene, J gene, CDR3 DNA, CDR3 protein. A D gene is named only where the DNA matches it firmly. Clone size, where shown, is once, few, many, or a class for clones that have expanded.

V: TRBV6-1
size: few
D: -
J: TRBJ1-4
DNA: TGTGCCAGCAGTGAAGAGGGAGAGGATGAAAAACTGTTTTTT
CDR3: CASSEEGEDEKLFF

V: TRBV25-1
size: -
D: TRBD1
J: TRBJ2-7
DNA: TGTGGCTCACAGGGGGCTCTCTCCTACGAGCAGTACTTC
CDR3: CGSQGALSYEQYF

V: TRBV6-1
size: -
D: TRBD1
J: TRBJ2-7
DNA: TGTGCCAGCAGTGCCCCAGGGGGTTTCACCTACGAGCAGTACTTC
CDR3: CASSAPGGFTYEQYF

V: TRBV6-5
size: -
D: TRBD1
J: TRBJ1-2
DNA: TGTGCCAGCAGGACAGGGAATGACTACACCTTC
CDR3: CASRTGNDYTF

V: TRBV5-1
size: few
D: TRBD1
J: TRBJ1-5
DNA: TGCGCCAGCAGCTTGACAGGGGACGATCAGCCCCAGCATTTT
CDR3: CASSLTGDDQPQHF

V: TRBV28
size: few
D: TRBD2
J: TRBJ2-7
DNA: TGTGCCAGCAGTTCTAGCGGGAAAATCTTGATCTACGAGCAGTACTTC
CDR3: CASSSSGKILIYEQYF

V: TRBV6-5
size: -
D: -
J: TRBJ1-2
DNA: TGTGCCAGCAGCCCCAAAAAATATGGCCACACCTTT
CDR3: CASSPKKYGHTF

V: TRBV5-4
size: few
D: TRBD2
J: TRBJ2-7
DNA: TGTGCCAGCAGCTGGGGCGGGGGGGCCTCCTACGAGCAGTACTTC
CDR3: CASSWGGGASYEQYF

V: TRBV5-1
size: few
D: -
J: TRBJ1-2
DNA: TGCGCCAGCCGGGACGGAGGGTTCAACTATGGCTACACCTTC
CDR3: CASRDGGFNYGYTF

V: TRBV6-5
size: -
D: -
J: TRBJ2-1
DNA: TGTGCCAGCAGTTACGGACAGACCTACAATGAGCAGTTCTTC
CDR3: CASSYGQTYNEQFF

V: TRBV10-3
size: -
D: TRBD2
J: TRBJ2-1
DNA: TGTGCCATCAGTGACACTAGCGGGGACGGTGAGCAGTTCTTC
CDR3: CAISDTSGDGEQFF

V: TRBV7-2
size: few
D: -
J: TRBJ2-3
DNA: TGTGCCAGCAGCTTAGAAGCGGGCAGGGGCACAGATACGCAGTATTTT
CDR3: CASSLEAGRGTDTQYF

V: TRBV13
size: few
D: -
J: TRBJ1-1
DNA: TGTGCCAGCAGCTTAGAACGCCTTCTGAGGAACACTGAAGCTTTCTTT
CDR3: CASSLERLLRNTEAFF

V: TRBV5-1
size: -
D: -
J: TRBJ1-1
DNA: TGCGCCAGCAGCTTCGGGGGACTTTGGAACACTGAAGCTTTCTTT
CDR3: CASSFGGLWNTEAFF

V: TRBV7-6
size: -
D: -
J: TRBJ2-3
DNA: TGTGCCAGCAGCTTAACTCCGCAAGATACGCAGTATTTT
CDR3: CASSLTPQDTQYF

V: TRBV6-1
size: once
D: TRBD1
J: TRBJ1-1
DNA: TGTGCCAGCAGCCAGCCGGGACAGGGGGCCAATGAAGCTTTCTTT
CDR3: CASSQPGQGANEAFF

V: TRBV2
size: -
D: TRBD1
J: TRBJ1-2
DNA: TGTGCCAGCAGGCCCGGGACAGAGAATGGCTACACCTTC
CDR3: CASRPGTENGYTF